One and the same sample provided the 10 T cell receptor beta chains below, sequenced in a study of cytomegalovirus exposure and HLA in healthy donors. The PCR contained 60 Vbeta and 13 Jbeta primers. Profiled with immunoSEQ multiplex PCR; TCRdb holds only in-frame clones, not every one. Seen here are 110,000 to 150,000 clones, nearly 80% observed once, and the top ten hold 1.7%. Sequencing was performed on PBMCs. These receptors originate from a woman younger than 45 in good health and CMV-seronegative.

The chain joins TRBV7-3 to TRBJ2-3; maybe TRBD1 (5 bases). The germline V and J ends were trimmed by 1 base and 1 base, with 9 bases remaining between them. Germline assignment: CDR1 SGHTA and CDR2 FQGTGA. CDR3 length equals 15 residues. DNA for the CDR3: TGTGCCAGCAGCTTAAGGGGCGGAGGCACAGATACGCAGTATTTT. Amino acid sequence: CASSLRGGGTDTQYF.

This clone was detected a few times. The rearrangement uses TRBV6-1 and TRBJ1-2, with D unclear. Germline assignment: CDR1 MNHNS and CDR2 SASEGT. The CDR3 extends over 12 amino acids. The V gene lost 2 bases and the J gene lost 4 bases, with 5 bases spanning the gap. CDR3 residues: CASSENSYGYTF. The DNA for the CDR3 is TGTGCCAGCAGTGAAAACAGCTATGGCTACACCTTC.

This clone is a singleton in its sample. The chain joins TRBV6-4 to TRBJ2-3, with a tentative D call TRBD1 (6 bases). The CDR3 totals 14 residues. The V gene's germline CDR1 is MRHNA and CDR2 SNTAGT. V was trimmed by 4 bases and J by 0 bases, leaving 8 bases between them. Written as DNA, the CDR3 is TGTGCCAGCAGTGGCACAGGGAGCACAGATACGCAGTATTTT. Protein: CASSGTGSTDTQYF.

The CDR3: CASSLTSGGEETQYF. CDR3 nucleotides: TGCGCCAGCAGCTTGACTAGCGGGGGGGAAGAGACCCAGTACTTC. The rearrangement joins TRBV5-1 to TRBJ2-5, with TRBD2 matching over 13 bases. The length of the CDR3 is 15 residues. Per the germline V gene, CDR1 is SGHRS and CDR2 is YFSETQ. The V and J ends lost 1 base and 3 bases, in that order; junction bases with no gene match: 0.

J is TRBJ2-2 and V is TRBV29-1; tentative D call: TRBD1 (5 bases). Germline CDR1 and CDR2: SQVTM and ANQGSEA. V lost 7 bases to trimming and J lost 2 bases, with 8 bases between them. This CDR3 has 12 residues. CDR3 amino acids: CSADRNTGELFF. The DNA of the CDR3 is TGCAGCGCTGACAGAAACACCGGGGAGCTGTTTTTT.

The chain combines TRBV11-3 with TRBJ1-1, with 11 bases fitting TRBD1. J gave up 6 bases and V 5 bases, and 5 bases lay outside the gene matches. The CDR3 sequence is 14 residues long. The germline gives CDR1 SGHNT, CDR2 YENEEA. CDR3 coding DNA: TGTGCCAGCAGCCCTCCGGGACAGGGGGCTGAAGCTTTCTTT. Residues: CASSPPGQGAEAFF.

The V and J genes are TRBV11-2 and TRBJ2-2; D possibly corresponds to TRBD1 (5 bases). The germline V and J ends were trimmed by 1 base and 4 bases, with 13 bases remaining between them. In germline, CDR1 is SGHAT, CDR2 FQNNGV. The CDR3 is 16 amino acids. The CDR3 region has the DNA TGTGCCAGCAGCTTAGTAGGGGCTACGGGCACCGGGGAGCTGTTTTTT. This encodes CASSLVGATGTGELFF.

V and J are TRBV15 and TRBJ1-6; D is unresolved. In germline, CDR1 is LNHNV, CDR2 YYDKDF (reference sequence). The CDR3 extends over 14 amino acids. With 1 base removed from V and 9 bases from J, the gap between germline ends came to 10 bases. CDR3 sequence (DNA): TGTGCCACCAGCAGAGGGTCAGGTAGTTCACCCCTCCACTTT. Its protein product is CATSRGSGSSPLHF.

This clone was seen only once. V and J are TRBV15 and TRBJ1-5; no clear D gene. The ends were cut back, 5 bases at V and 3 bases at J, with 23 bases in the middle. Germline V CDR1 and CDR2: LNHNV, YYDKDF (reference sequence). CDR3 length: 18 residues. This chain's CDR3 is CATSAKSGSVVINQPQHF. CDR3 nucleotides: TGTGCCACCAGCGCTAAGTCGGGGTCGGTCGTAATCAATCAGCCCCAGCATTTT.

This chain connects TRBV10-3 to TRBJ2-1, with 7 bases fitting TRBD2. This CDR3 is built from 16 residues. The trim removed 1 base at V and 5 bases at J, leaving 8 bases unmatched. CDR1 ENHRY and CDR2 SYGVKD come from the germline V gene. This CDR3 is CAISELGGAKNNEQFF. CDR3 nucleotides: TGTGCCATCAGTGAGTTGGGAGGGGCAAAGAACAATGAGCAGTTCTTC.